The 6 T cell receptor beta chains reported below all come from one sample, sequenced in a study of blood T cell repertoires in COVID-19. The data were produced by immunoSEQ multiplex PCR, yet TCRdb's version contains in-frame clones alone and is incomplete. The sample lists approximately 180,000 clones; around 80% were seen once. The sample consisted of PBMCs or T cells enriched from blood (not recorded which). The receptors shown here come from a woman between 45 and 60 years old who had recovered from COVID-19.

The rearrangement links TRBV28 to TRBJ1-4; the D is unclear. Trimming removed 4 bases from V and 8 bases from J, with 20 bases in between. This CDR3 is 16 amino acids long. Germline V gene lookup returns CDR1 MDHEN and CDR2 SYDVKM. CDR3 DNA: TGTGCCAGCAGTTCGCAACCTAAGGGAGGAAGCGAAAAACTGTTTTTT. Protein sequence: CASSSQPKGGSEKLFF.

The V gene is TRBV7-9, the J gene TRBJ2-1; the match to TRBD2 covers 9 bases. The CDR3 spans 16 residues. Germline V lookup: CDR1 SEHNR, CDR2 FQNEAQ (reference sequence). Trimming at V came to 5 bases and at J to 7 bases, leaving 12 bases not matched to a gene. As DNA, the CDR3 is TGTGCCAGCAGCCCTGGGGGGACTAGCTCCGCAAATGAGCAGTTCTTC. Translating gives CASSPGGTSSANEQFF.

Concerning this clone itself: This specimen includes other DNA sequences encoding the same CDR3. J is TRBJ2-7 and V is TRBV7-2; possible D gene TRBD2, 6 bases. Trimming removed 5 bases at V and 0 bases at J, with 11 bases between. CDR3 size: 14 residues. Germline lookup yields CDR1 SGHTA and CDR2 FQGNSA. The CDR3 sequence is CASSRSGSSYEQYF. In DNA form, the CDR3 reads TGTGCCAGCAGCCGCAGCGGGTCCTCCTACGAGCAGTACTTC.

The V call is TRBV23-1, the J call TRBJ1-2; no reliable D call. TRBV23-1 is noted as an ORF with a role that remains uncertain. Trimming removed 1 base at V and 8 bases at J, with 17 bases between. CDR3 length: 15 residues. CDR3 loop: CASSQCGPGGVGYTF. The CDR3 bases are TGCGCCAGCAGTCAATGTGGTCCGGGCGGGGTAGGCTACACCTTC.

The J gene is TRBJ2-1, the V gene TRBV6-2 or TRBV6-3; 12 positions agree with TRBD2. V dropped 2 bases and J dropped 0; count of bases not matched to a gene: 5. The CDR3 runs 18 residues. Germline lookup yields CDR1 MNHEY and CDR2 SVGEGT. Here the CDR3 reads CASSYDTSGRFSYNEQFF. CDR3 DNA: TGTGCCAGCAGTTACGATACTAGCGGGAGGTTCTCCTACAATGAGCAGTTCTTC.

This clone was detected a few times. This chain joins TRBV4-1 and TRBJ1-2; TRBD1 matches at 7 bases. The junction had 9 bases not matched to a gene; V was cut back by 1 base and J by 7 bases. The CDR3 contains 15 residues. The germline gives CDR1 MGHRA, CDR2 YSYEKL. CDR3 in amino acids: CASSQGGPDRVGYTF. CDR3 DNA: TGCGCCAGCAGCCAAGGCGGACCCGACAGGGTTGGCTACACCTTC.